This T cell receptor (beta chain) is drawn from a study of cytomegalovirus exposure and HLA in healthy donors. General study points: In a later analysis, compared with equally common non-associated chains, HLA-associated beta chains were more expanded. Among the most significant clusters, several appeared linked to common viral pathogens in a later analysis.

CDR3 size: 16 residues. The V segment lost 0 bases and the J segment 4 bases; nucleotides outside the gene matches: 7. Germline V gene data show CDR1 as MGHRA and CDR2 as YSYEKL. A note on this clone: Antigen unknown.

Both 60 Vbeta primers and 13 Jbeta primers went into the PCR. This table comes from immunoSEQ multiplex PCR, and its TCRdb copy is limited to in-frame clones, with some not included. Of 200,000 to 250,000 clones in the sample, around 81% were seen once. Input material: PBMCs. This chain uses TRBV4-1 with TRBJ1-1; 8 bases are a match to TRBD1. This receptor was taken from a woman aged 55-70 years in good health and CMV-seropositive. The CDR3 region has the DNA TGCGCCAGCAGCCAAGACCAGAGGACAGGGCCCACTGAAGCTTTCTTT. It codes for CASSQDQRTGPTEAFF.